The 20 T cell receptor beta chains given below trace back to one sample, sequenced in a study of tissue T cells after allogeneic stem cell transplantation. The data were produced by immunoSEQ multiplex PCR, yet TCRdb's version contains in-frame clones alone and is incomplete. The sample includes around 51,000 clones, around 66% of them seen just once. The specimen sequenced was sorted cells pooled from one or two spleens. The receptors stem from a pool of C57BL/6 mice in good health.

This clone has only one observation. Each gene name is a mouse one. The CDR3 end falls 1 residue outside the read, so it is completed with the germline J gene. The chain carries TRBV13-2 and TRBJ1-3, with a weak D call TRBD1 (6 bases). The CDR3 extends over 15 amino acids. Germline V CDR1 and CDR2: NNHNN, SYGAGS (reference sequence). V dropped 2 bases and J dropped 0 bases, with 9 bases sitting between them. The sequenced CDR3 bases are TGTGCCAGCGGTGAAGGACAGAATTCTGGAAATACGCTCTAT. Translation: CASGEGQNSGNTLY. The full CDR3 protein reads CASGEGQNSGNTLYF.

For this clone: Gene names follow the mouse nomenclature. The DNA ends 1 residue before the CDR3 does, and the rest of the CDR3 is filled in from the germline J gene. This sequence joins TRBV13-1 and TRBJ1-1; D is uncertain. The V end was cut by 0 bases, the J end by 4 bases, with 4 bases between. Germline V gene sequence: CDR1 NSHNY, CDR2 SYGAGN. This CDR3 contains 12 residues. The CDR3 loop is CASSDAGTEVFF. The covered CDR3 bases are TGTGCCAGCAGTGATGCCGGCACAGAAGTCTTC.

Concerning this clone itself: Germline and genes here are mouse. The CDR3 goes on 1 residue after the read ends, and that part is filled in from the germline J gene. V gene TRBV19 combines with J gene TRBJ2-1; TRBD2 agrees at 8 bases. The CDR3 runs to 14 residues. The trim removed 1 base at V and 6 bases at J, leaving 3 bases unmatched. From germline, CDR1 is FNHDT and CDR2 SITEND (reference sequence). The CDR3 DNA, read in part, is TGTGCCAGCAGTATAAGGGGGGGCCTTGCTGAGCAGTTC. This codes for CASSIRGGLAEQF. The full CDR3 sequence reads CASSIRGGLAEQFF.

In regard to this clone: The gene names here belong to mouse. Read data end 1 residue before the CDR3 end; the end is taken from the germline J gene. The J gene is TRBJ2-2, the V gene TRBV4, with 11 bases fitting TRBD2. The CDR3 covers 17 residues. Germline V gene sequence: CDR1 LGHDT, CDR2 YNNKQL (reference sequence). The V segment lost 3 bases and the J segment 5 bases; nucleotides outside the gene matches: 8. CDR3 sequence: CASSYTGGAPRTGQLYF. The DNA read from the CDR3 is TGTGCCAGCAGCTATACTGGGGGGGCGCCGAGGACCGGGCAGCTCTAC.

Details on this clone: Gene names are the mouse ones. From the germline J gene comes the end of the CDR3, since the read stops 1 residue before it. This sequence joins TRBV1 and TRBJ2-5; 8 nucleotides align to TRBD2. Trimming at V came to 2 bases and at J to 0 bases, leaving 4 bases not matched to a gene. The germline V gene encodes CDR1 NSQYPW and CDR2 LRSPGD (reference sequence). The CDR3 sequence is 16 residues long. Incomplete CDR3 DNA: TGCACCTGCAGTGCACGGACTGGGTTTAACCAAGACACCCAGTAC. Its translation: CTCSARTGFNQDTQY. The full CDR3 reads CTCSARTGFNQDTQYF.

In the case of this clone: Mouse names are used for the genes. The read finishes 1 residue shy of the CDR3 end, and the germline J gene is used to complete it. V and J are TRBV1 and TRBJ1-4, with D tentatively TRBD1 (5 bases). Per germline, CDR1 NSQYPW and CDR2 LRSPGD (reference sequence). This CDR3 contains 15 residues. Trimming took 5 bases from V and 0 from J, leaving 10 bases between them. Partial CDR3 DNA: TGCACCTGCAGTCCCAGACAGCTTTCCAACGAAAGATTATTT. Encoded protein: CTCSPRQLSNERLF. The CDR3 reads in full as CTCSPRQLSNERLFF.

A note on this clone: Gene and germline names: mouse. The read stops 1 residue short of the end of the CDR3; the missing end is completed from the germline J gene. The rearrangement uses TRBV4 and TRBJ2-5; D remains ambiguous. Germline-derived CDR1 and CDR2 are LGHDT and YNNKQL (reference sequence). The V and J ends lost 3 bases and 3 bases respectively, with 7 bases between them. The CDR3 extends over 13 amino acids. The part of the CDR3 DNA that was read is TGTGCCAGCAGCTACGGAGGACAAGACACCCAGTAC. Protein product: CASSYGGQDTQY. The CDR3 as a whole reads CASSYGGQDTQYF.

On this clone: Gene and germline names: mouse. Sequencing ends 1 residue short of the CDR3 end; the germline J gene provides the rest. The chain is built from TRBV3 and TRBJ2-4; D is perhaps TRBD2 (5 bases). V dropped 5 bases and J dropped 5 bases, with 8 bases sitting between them. The CDR3 extends over 12 amino acids. Germline-derived CDR1 and CDR2 are SNHLY and FYNGKV (reference sequence). Incomplete CDR3 DNA: TGTGCCAGCAGCGAGGACTTAAACACCTTGTAC. It encodes CASSEDLNTLY. The full CDR3 protein is CASSEDLNTLYF.

Note on this clone: Gene names refer to mouse genes. With the read ending 1 residue before the CDR3 end, the germline J gene is used to fill in that end. This rearrangement joins TRBV2 to TRBJ2-3; TRBD2 agrees at 10 bases. The ends lost 3 bases at V and 0 bases at J; junction bases unmatched: 3. CDR3 size: 16 residues. Looked up from germline, CDR1 is LGHNA and CDR2 is YSYQKL. The CDR3 region is CASSHGLGASAETLYF. Incomplete CDR3 DNA: TGTGCCAGCAGCCACGGACTGGGGGCTAGTGCAGAAACGCTGTAT.

As to this clone: Mouse gene names apply. The read halts 1 residue ahead of the CDR3 end, with the missing end drawn from the germline J gene. The chain couples TRBV19 to TRBJ1-1, with TRBD1 matching 9 bases. This CDR3 spans 15 amino acids. V was pared by 2 bases and J by 0 bases, with 2 bases of the junction left unmatched. CDR1 FNHDT and CDR2 SITEND come from the germline V gene (reference sequence). The CDR3 loop is CASSMGQGANTEVFF. CDR3 DNA, as far as it was read: TGTGCCAGCAGTATGGGACAGGGTGCAAACACAGAAGTCTTC.

In regard to this clone: The gene names given are mouse names. The read ends 1 residue before the CDR3 terminus; that terminus is restored from the germline J gene. The V and J genes are TRBV12-2 and TRBJ1-4; D is perhaps TRBD1 (5 bases). The CDR3 consists of 15 residues. Trimming shortened V by 3 bases and J by 0 bases, and 10 bases separated the two germline ends. Germline V gives CDR1 SGHLS, CDR2 HYDKME. The CDR3 region is CASSFGGISNERLFF. The covered CDR3 bases are TGTGCCAGCTCTTTCGGGGGAATTTCCAACGAAAGATTATTT.

Comment on this clone: Mouse names are used for the genes. From the germline J gene comes the end of the CDR3, since the read stops 1 residue before it. This chain joins TRBV20 and TRBJ2-5, with D possibly matching TRBD2 (6 bases). Looked up from germline, CDR1 is GFQATS and CDR2 is STVNSAI. CDR3 size: 13 residues. The germline V and J ends were trimmed by 2 bases and 1 base, with 7 bases remaining between them. The covered CDR3 bases are TGTGGTGCTAGGCTGGGGTACCAAGACACCCAGTAC. Residues: CGARLGYQDTQY. In full, the CDR3 is CGARLGYQDTQYF.

With respect to this clone: One end of the junction varies from germline; a read error may be responsible. All gene names here are mouse names. The CDR3 DNA, read in part, is TGTGCCGGCAGTTCCGGGACTGGGGGGTATGAACAGTAC. Translation gives CAGSSGTGGYEQY. Given in full, the CDR3 is CAGSSGTGGYEQYF. V gene TRBV13-3 combines with J gene TRBJ2-7; 12 bases are shared with TRBD2. The read finishes 1 residue shy of the CDR3 end, and the germline J gene is used to complete it. This CDR3 is built from 14 residues. Germline V gene sequence: CDR1 NNHDY, CDR2 SYVADS.

This clone occurred a few times. The genes and germline here are from mouse. The read gets to within 1 residue of the CDR3 end, and the germline J gene fills in the rest. The V and J genes are TRBV14 and TRBJ2-7; 11 nucleotides match TRBD2. V lost 1 base, J lost 4 bases, and 4 bases stayed unmatched. Germline V lookup: CDR1 SGHDT, CDR2 FRDEAV. The length of the CDR3 is 15 residues. The CDR3 loop reads CASSFGGTGGYEQYF. CDR3 DNA, as far as it was read: TGTGCCAGCAGTTTCGGCGGGACTGGGGGTTATGAACAGTAC.

Concerning this clone: Genes here carry mouse names. The read finishes 1 residue shy of the CDR3 end, and the germline J gene is used to complete it. The chain is built from TRBV2 and TRBJ1-4; 8 bases fit TRBD1. V dropped 6 bases and J dropped 0; count of bases not matched to a gene: 0. This CDR3 is 14 amino acids long. Germline CDR1 LGHNA, CDR2 YSYQKL. The sequenced part of the CDR3 DNA is TGTGCCAGCAGGACAGGGGTTTCCAACGAAAGATTATTT. As protein: CASRTGVSNERLF. The CDR3 as a whole reads CASRTGVSNERLFF.

With regard to this clone: The genes and germline here are from mouse. The CDR3 spells CAWSLTGQLYF. Partial CDR3 DNA: TGTGCCTGGAGTCTCACCGGGCAGCTCTAC. V is TRBV31 and J is TRBJ2-2; D unresolved. The CDR3 end is not reached by the read, which stops 1 residue before it; the germline J gene fills it in. Trimming cost V 0 bases and J 4 bases, with 0 bases left between them. Looked up from germline, CDR1 is GKSSPN and CDR2 is SITVG. This CDR3 has 11 amino acids.

On this clone: Gene names follow the mouse nomenclature. The read gets to within 1 residue of the CDR3 end, and the germline J gene fills in the rest. This sequence joins TRBV20 and TRBJ1-6; 9 bases agree with TRBD1. TRBJ1-6 is sorted into the ORF group, with uncertain function. CDR3 length: 13 residues. Germline-derived CDR1 and CDR2 are GFQATS and STVNSAI. The V segment lost 3 bases and the J segment 7 bases; nucleotides outside the gene matches: 1. The sequenced part of the CDR3 DNA is TGTGGTGCTAGAGGGACAGGGAATTCGCCCCTCTAC. Protein: CGARGTGNSPLY. The whole CDR3 sequence is CGARGTGNSPLYF.

In the case of this clone: The germline and genes are mouse ones. The read ends 1 residue before the CDR3 terminus; that terminus is restored from the germline J gene. The gene calls are TRBV2 and TRBJ2-1; D may correspond to TRBD1 or TRBD2 (6 bases each). Trimming left V 0 bases short and J 4 bases short, with 10 bases between. Germline values: CDR1 LGHNA, CDR2 YSYQKL. The CDR3 length is 15 residues. The CDR3 sequence: CASSQEGGRYAEQFF. The DNA read from the CDR3 is TGTGCCAGCAGCCAAGAAGGGGGGAGGTATGCTGAGCAGTTC.

Comments on this clone: Germline and genes: mouse. The sequenced part of the CDR3 DNA is TGTGCCAGCAGTGGGACATTTAGTGCAGAAACGCTGTAT. Amino acid sequence: CASSGTFSAETLY. The CDR3 in full is CASSGTFSAETLYF. The chain carries TRBV13-3 and TRBJ2-3; D may be TRBD1 (5 bases). The CDR3 goes on 1 residue after the read ends, and that part is filled in from the germline J gene. Germline loops: CDR1 NNHDY, CDR2 SYVADS. The CDR3 totals 14 residues. V lost 3 bases to trimming and J lost 0 bases, with 8 bases between them.

Details on this clone: Gene names are mouse gene names. The read ends 1 residue shy of where the CDR3 ends; the end is completed using the germline J gene. The rearrangement links TRBV20 to TRBJ2-5, with D perhaps matching TRBD1 (6 bases). V lost 3 bases and J 7 bases, leaving 8 bases between the germline ends. This CDR3 contains 11 residues. Per germline, CDR1 GFQATS and CDR2 STVNSAI. The part of the CDR3 DNA that was read is TGTGGTGCTAGACAGGGAAACACCCAGTAC. It is translated as CGARQGNTQY. The whole CDR3 reads CGARQGNTQYF.